Listed here are 21 T cell receptor beta chains from one sample, sequenced in a study of early T cells in non-severe SARS-CoV-2 infection. TCRdb processed the 5' RACE reads anew with MiXCR; each CDR3 protein has one entry. Among about 20,000 distinct CDR3 sequences listed, 4.5% to 6.5% were seen once. The sequencing input was whole blood. The receptors here all came from an adult who was a healthcare worker with PCR-confirmed SARS-CoV-2 infection or an uninfected control (not recorded which).

Ten or more counts support this clonotype. The V gene is TRBV29-1, the J gene TRBJ1-2, with D possibly TRBD1 on 5 matching bases. The length of the CDR3 is 10 residues. Germline V gene lookup returns CDR1 SQVTM and CDR2 ANQGSEA. V was trimmed by 3 bases and J by 10 bases, leaving 9 bases between them. The CDR3 DNA reads TGCAGCGTTGATCAGGGCGCCTACACCTTC. Encoded protein: CSVDQGAYTF.

This clonotype has a count of ten or more. The chain is built from TRBV12-3 or TRBV12-4 and TRBJ2-3; 13 bases align to TRBD2. J was trimmed by 2 bases and V by 8 bases; bases with no gene match: 4. The CDR3 is 15 residues long. CDR3 region: CASRGLAGLTDTQYF. CDR3 bases: TGTGCCAGCCGGGGACTAGCGGGGCTCACAGATACGCAGTATTTT.

In its sample, this clonotype was seen many times. The gene calls are TRBV29-1 and TRBJ2-1, with 9 bases aligning to TRBD2. The germline V gene has CDR1 SQVTM and CDR2 ANQGSEA. There are 14 residues in the CDR3. J gave up 7 bases and V 3 bases, and 7 bases lay outside the gene matches. This CDR3 is CSVDGAGGKNEQFF. DNA for the CDR3: TGCAGCGTTGACGGGGCGGGAGGGAAGAATGAGCAGTTCTTC.

In its sample, this clonotype was seen a few times. The gene calls are TRBV3-1 and TRBJ2-2; 13 bases align to TRBD2. Germline CDR1 reads LGHDT; CDR2 reads YNNKEL (reference sequence). The J segment lost 5 bases and the V segment lost 7 bases, leaving 4 bases of the junction unmatched. The CDR3 is made up of 15 amino acids. This CDR3 reads CASTSTSGRTGELFF. The CDR3 DNA reads as TGTGCCAGCACCTCGACTAGCGGGAGGACCGGGGAGCTGTTTTTT.

This clonotype has a count of ten or more. The CDR3 DNA follows: TGTGCCAGCAGTTACTCGTACAGACTGAATCAGCCCCAGCATTTT. Residues: CASSYSYRLNQPQHF. The chain couples TRBV6-5 to TRBJ1-5; D not resolved. The CDR3 totals 15 residues. From germline, CDR1 is MNHEY and CDR2 SVGAGI. V was pared by 0 bases and J by 4 bases, with 10 bases between.

This clonotype was counted many times. The rearrangement uses TRBV29-1 and TRBJ2-1; D could derive from TRBD1 or TRBD2 (5 bases each). Trimming pared 0 bases from V and 15 bases from J, leaving 12 bases between. Germline-derived CDR1 and CDR2 are SQVTM and ANQGSEA. The CDR3 extends over 11 amino acids. DNA for the CDR3: TGCAGCGTTGAAGAGGGGGATCTAAGGTTCTTC. It specifies CSVEEGDLRFF.

V is TRBV10-3 and J is TRBJ2-5; D is unresolved. This CDR3 has 12 residues. Per germline, CDR1 ENHRY and CDR2 SYGVKD. V lost 11 bases and J lost 5, with 15 bases in between. CDR3 DNA: TGTGCCGCCTCGACGGTAACCGAGACCCAGTACTTC. The encoded protein is CAASTVTETQYF.

This clonotype was observed at least ten times. This chain uses TRBV5-1 with TRBJ1-1; D unresolved. This CDR3 region has 15 residues. V was cut by 0 bases and J by 0 bases, with 9 bases left in between. The germline gives CDR1 SGHRS, CDR2 YFSETQ. Written as DNA, the CDR3 is TGCGCCAGCAGCTTGGCCGGCATCCTGAACACTGAAGCTTTCTTT. The encoded protein is CASSLAGILNTEAFF.

In this sample, this clonotype turned up many times. The rearrangement joins TRBV4-1 to TRBJ2-3; TRBD1 might be the D (5 bases). Germline assignment: CDR1 MGHRA and CDR2 YSYEKL. This CDR3 has 16 residues. V gave up 4 bases and J gave up 1 base, with 15 bases separating them. Written as DNA, the CDR3 is TGCGCCAGCAGCCTAAAAGGGGTCCAGGGCACAGATACGCAGTATTTT. Protein: CASSLKGVQGTDTQYF.

This clonotype was found many times. V is TRBV6-5 and J is TRBJ2-1; 12 nucleotides agree with TRBD2. The CDR3 contains 14 residues. Germline loops: CDR1 MNHEY, CDR2 SVGAGI. The V gene end was trimmed by 10 bases and the J gene end by 7 bases; junction bases not matched to a gene: 8. This CDR3 reads CATTRLAGVNEQFF. DNA of the CDR3: TGTGCCACCACAAGACTAGCGGGAGTAAATGAGCAGTTCTTC.

In this sample, this clonotype turned up many times. This chain's CDR3 is CSAPGQLVLNTEAFF. CDR3 nucleotide sequence: TGCAGTGCCCCCGGACAGTTAGTCTTGAACACTGAAGCTTTCTTT. The chain couples TRBV20-1 to TRBJ1-1, with D maybe TRBD1 (6 bases). There are 15 residues in the CDR3. Trimming cost V 6 bases and J 0 bases, with 17 bases left between them. Germline lookup yields CDR1 DFQATT and CDR2 SNEGSKA (reference sequence).

J is TRBJ2-6 and V is TRBV6-6; D is undetermined. The ends were cut back, 7 bases at V and 0 bases at J, with 19 bases in the middle. CDR3 length equals 18 residues. Germline CDR1 and CDR2: MNHNY and SVGAGI (reference sequence). The CDR3 reads CASTAPLELNSGANVLTF. In DNA, the CDR3 is TGTGCCAGCACCGCCCCTCTGGAGCTCAACTCTGGGGCCAACGTCCTGACTTTC.

This rearrangement joins TRBV3-1 to TRBJ2-3; 10 bases line up with TRBD2. Germline CDR1 reads LGHDT; CDR2 reads YNNKEL (reference sequence). V was pared by 0 bases and J by 2 bases, with 8 bases of the junction left unmatched. This CDR3 region has 18 residues. The CDR3 nucleotides read TGTGCCAGCAGCCAAGATATCCCCAGCGGGAGGGCCACAGATACGCAGTATTTT. Encoded protein: CASSQDIPSGRATDTQYF.

This clonotype was observed at least ten times. V and J are TRBV18 and TRBJ2-7; 7 nucleotides agree with TRBD2. The CDR3 covers 15 residues. Germline V CDR1 and CDR2: KGHSH, LQKENI. Trimming removed 2 bases from V and 2 bases from J; junction bases left unmatched: 6. The CDR3 loop reads CASSPGEGGAYEQYF. CDR3 DNA sequence: TGTGCCAGCTCACCAGGGGAGGGAGGCGCCTACGAGCAGTACTTC.

This clonotype was detected only a few times. The rearrangement uses TRBV7-9 and TRBJ2-3, with TRBD2 identical over 7 bases. V was clipped by 8 bases and J by 2 bases; unmatched bases: 16. The CDR3 loop spans 17 amino acids. Germline V gene sequence: CDR1 SEHNR, CDR2 FQNEAQ (reference sequence). In nucleotides, the CDR3 is TGTGCCAGCTCGAAGGGACTAATCTCGGGATACACAGATACGCAGTATTTT. It is translated as CASSKGLISGYTDTQYF.

This clonotype was seen repeatedly, ten times or more. The chain combines TRBV5-1 with TRBJ1-4; unclear D gene. Trimming left V 1 base short and J 3 bases short, with 13 bases between. There are 16 residues in the CDR3. From germline, CDR1 is SGHRS and CDR2 YFSETQ. Written as DNA, the CDR3 is TGCGCCAGCAGCTTGTCTGGGCAAGGCTCTAATGAAAAACTGTTTTTT. It yields the protein CASSLSGQGSNEKLFF.

This clonotype was picked up many times. The rearrangement joins TRBV6-5 to TRBJ2-3; 11 bases line up with TRBD1. This CDR3 comprises 19 residues. Per the germline V gene, CDR1 is MNHEY and CDR2 is SVGAGI. V dropped 2 bases and J dropped 5; count of bases not matched to a gene: 15. CDR3 amino acids: CASSYGQGAAGAGVDTQYF. CDR3 nucleotide sequence: TGTGCCAGCAGTTACGGACAGGGGGCGGCGGGAGCCGGGGTAGATACGCAGTATTTT.

This clonotype was observed many times. This CDR3 reads CASSLVPDSRQYF. The DNA for the CDR3 is TGTGCCAGCAGCTTAGTCCCCGACTCCCGACAGTACTTC. The chain recombines TRBV7-2 with TRBJ2-7; no definite D call. The germline V gene has CDR1 SGHTA and CDR2 FQGNSA. The germline V and J ends were trimmed by 1 base and 10 bases, with 14 bases remaining between them. The CDR3 runs 13 residues.

In this sample, this clonotype turned up many times. The chain has TRBV27 and TRBJ2-7, with D tentatively TRBD1 (6 bases). This CDR3 spans 13 amino acids. Germline loops: CDR1 MNHEY, CDR2 SMNVEV (reference sequence). V was shortened by 6 bases and J by 5 bases, with 14 bases between the two germline ends. The DNA for the CDR3 is TGTGCCAGCAGCAGACAGGCCCCCAACGAGCAGTACTTC. It specifies CASSRQAPNEQYF.

This clonotype was detected only a few times. The rearrangement links TRBV24-1 to TRBJ1-1; D call uncertain. This CDR3 is 17 amino acids long. V dropped 2 bases and J dropped 2 bases, with 17 bases sitting between them. Germline V gives CDR1 KGHDR, CDR2 SFDVKD. CDR3: CATSDSHGGLGNTEAFF. The CDR3 nucleotides read TGTGCCACCAGTGATTCCCACGGAGGTTTAGGAAACACTGAAGCTTTCTTT.

This clonotype turned up a few times. The J gene is TRBJ1-4, the V gene TRBV7-8; D gene ambiguous. The ends were cut back, 1 base at V and 8 bases at J, with 11 bases in the middle. The CDR3 runs to 14 residues. The V gene's germline CDR1 is SGHVS and CDR2 FQNEAQ. The CDR3 nucleotides are TGTGCCAGCAGCTTAGGGGCCCAAGGGGAAAAACTGTTTTTT. This encodes CASSLGAQGEKLFF.